This T cell receptor beta chain was sequenced for a study of T-cell reconstitution after alpha-beta-depleted transplantation in children. The J segment lost 10 bases and the V segment lost 0 bases, leaving 7 bases of the junction unmatched. The CDR3 has 14 amino acids. Germline V CDR1 and CDR2: SGHTA, FQGNSA. TCRbeta library preparation incorporated unique molecular identifiers. TCRdb passed the PCR reads through MiXCR, listing each CDR3 protein once. The sample carries a few hundred thousand distinct CDR3 sequences, 10% to 13% recorded once. Sequences were derived from PBMCs from the stem cell graft donor, sampled from the stem cell graft. The chain links TRBV7-2 to TRBJ2-3; 7 bases line up with TRBD2. This receptor was identified in a human donor who donated a stem cell graft to a child with acute lymphoblastic leukemia. CDR3: CASSLAPEGRAQYF. The CDR3 DNA follows: TGTGCCAGCAGCTTAGCGCCGGAGGGGAGGGCGCAGTATTTT.